These T cell receptor beta chains were read from a single sample in a study of HIV-infected patients and healthy controls. TCRdb re-called the 5' RACE reads with MiXCR, one entry per CDR3 protein. The table shows about 15,000 distinct CDR3 sequences, with around 6.7% occurring only once. The sample was blood. All receptors derive from an adult in good health. The CDR3 runs from the conserved cysteine through the conserved F or W. D genes are given only for firm matches. A clone size is listed for some rows: how often the clone was seen (once, few, many), or a class if it is expanded.

v_gene	j_gene	len	abundance	d_gene	CDR3aa	CDR3nt
TRBV12-3/TRBV12-4	TRBJ2-6	23	NA	TRBD1	CASSFSLSGPGTGALSGANVLTF	TGTGCCAGCAGTTTCTCTTTGTCGGGGCCTGGGACAGGGGCCCTCTCTGGGGCCAACGTCCTGACTTTC
TRBV7-3	TRBJ1-5	20	many	TRBD1	CASSPRWFGTGGDSNQPQHF	TGTGCCAGCAGCCCCCGATGGTTCGGGACAGGGGGCGATAGCAATCAGCCCCAGCATTTT
TRBV29-1	TRBJ2-3	17	medium-sized	TRBD1	CSVGVLGDRVYTDTQYF	TGCAGCGTTGGGGTGCTAGGAGACAGGGTATACACAGATACGCAGTATTTT
TRBV4-1	TRBJ2-3	13	many	NA	CASSQGSRGAQYF	TGCGCCAGCAGCCAAGGTAGTAGGGGGGCGCAGTATTTT
TRBV5-1	TRBJ2-3	14	many	NA	CASSPGSLTDTQYF	TGCGCCAGCAGCCCGGGCAGCCTCACAGATACGCAGTATTTT
TRBV30	TRBJ2-3	13	many	NA	CAWSVTATDTQYF	TGTGCCTGGAGTGTGACAGCCACAGATACGCAGTATTTT
TRBV20-1	TRBJ2-2	16	many	TRBD2	CSARAYVASGAGELFF	TGCAGTGCTAGAGCCTACGTCGCTAGCGGGGCTGGGGAGCTGTTTTTT
TRBV28	TRBJ1-2	16	many	NA	CASTLLLWDTNYGYTF	TGTGCCAGCACCCTTCTCCTCTGGGACACCAACTATGGCTACACCTTC
TRBV4-3	TRBJ2-1	16	many	TRBD2	CASSQFGGGGVNEQFF	TGCGCCAGCAGCCAATTCGGCGGCGGGGGGGTGAATGAGCAGTTCTTC
TRBV10-3	TRBJ2-1	16	many	TRBD1	CAISESMAGGYNEQFF	TGTGCCATCAGTGAGTCGATGGCAGGGGGTTACAATGAGCAGTTCTTC
TRBV11-2	TRBJ2-4	19	many	TRBD2	CASSSRLAGEKGAKNIQYF	TGTGCCAGCAGCTCAAGACTAGCGGGAGAAAAGGGGGCCAAAAACATTCAGTACTTC
TRBV4-2	TRBJ1-1	15	few	NA	CASSQEGRPGTEAFF	TGTGCCAGCAGCCAAGAAGGCCGGCCGGGCACTGAAGCTTTCTTT
TRBV6-2/TRBV6-3	TRBJ1-1	14	medium-sized	NA	CASTDGGMRTEAFF	TGTGCCAGCACAGACGGGGGGATGAGAACTGAAGCTTTCTTT
TRBV12-3/TRBV12-4	TRBJ2-1	15	many	NA	CASSLNWGADNEQFF	TGTGCCAGCAGTTTAAATTGGGGAGCGGACAATGAGCAGTTCTTC
TRBV20-1	TRBJ2-7	14	NA	TRBD2	CSARASGRTYEQYF	TGCAGTGCTAGGGCTAGCGGTAGAACCTACGAGCAGTACTTC
TRBV6-6	TRBJ1-5	14	many	TRBD1	CASSGDRGGQPQHF	TGTGCCAGCAGTGGAGACAGGGGCGGCCAGCCCCAGCATTTT
TRBV24-1	TRBJ1-1	14	many	TRBD1	CATSGTGTGSEAFF	TGTGCCACCAGTGGTACCGGGACAGGGTCTGAAGCTTTCTTT
TRBV5-4	TRBJ1-1	15	many	NA	CASSLSVQTNTEAFF	TGTGCCAGCAGCTTGTCTGTCCAAACGAACACTGAAGCTTTCTTT
TRBV5-6	TRBJ2-5	13	many	NA	CASSQEGLETQYF	TGTGCCAGCAGCCAAGAGGGGTTGGAGACCCAGTACTTC
TRBV7-7	TRBJ2-5	12	many	NA	CASSPNFQTQYF	TGTGCTAGCAGCCCCAATTTCCAGACCCAGTACTTC
TRBV4-3	TRBJ2-3	16	many	NA	CASSQGSALVTDTQYF	TGCGCCAGCAGCCAAGGGTCAGCGCTTGTCACAGATACGCAGTATTTT
TRBV14	TRBJ1-1	16	few	TRBD1	CASSHPGTGRTAEAFF	TGTGCCAGCAGTCACCCCGGGACAGGGAGGACCGCTGAAGCTTTCTTT
TRBV29-1	TRBJ2-3	15	many	NA	CSVSNDLNLADTQYF	TGCAGCGTATCTAATGACTTGAATTTGGCAGATACGCAGTATTTT
TRBV14	TRBJ2-7	13	NA	NA	CASSLGLGRMSYF	TGTGCCAGCAGCCTTGGACTGGGCCGGATGTCTTACTTC
TRBV12-3/TRBV12-4	TRBJ2-7	13	NA	NA	CASSRDQRREQYF	TGTGCCAGCAGTCGTGACCAACGGCGGGAGCAGTACTTC
TRBV7-9	TRBJ2-1	19	many	TRBD2	CASSVVPGGGGSSYNEQFF	TGTGCCAGCAGCGTAGTCCCCGGGGGTGGCGGGAGTTCCTACAATGAGCAGTTCTTC
TRBV3-1	TRBJ1-1	18	many	NA	CASSQKKGGGGMNTEAFF	TGTGCCAGCAGCCAAAAAAAAGGGGGGGGAGGGATGAACACTGAAGCTTTCTTT
TRBV6-2/TRBV6-3	TRBJ2-1	20	medium-sized	TRBD2	CASSRQRTSGKPSSYNEQFF	TGTGCCAGCAGTCGACAAAGGACTAGCGGGAAGCCAAGCTCCTACAATGAGCAGTTCTTC
TRBV20-1	TRBJ2-1	16	medium-sized	NA	CSASPPLRSSYNEQFF	TGCAGTGCTAGTCCCCCCCTGAGGAGCTCCTACAATGAGCAGTTCTTC
TRBV11-1	TRBJ2-3	19	many	TRBD2	CASSAVPGLAAPRADTQYF	TGTGCCAGCAGCGCCGTGCCGGGACTAGCGGCCCCAAGGGCAGATACGCAGTATTTT
TRBV19	TRBJ2-3	14	few	NA	CASSIAGRTDTQYF	TGTGCCAGTAGTATAGCGGGGCGCACAGATACGCAGTATTTT
TRBV4-2	TRBJ2-3	13	many	NA	CASSQDFSDTQYF	TGTGCCAGCAGCCAAGATTTTTCCGATACGCAGTATTTT
TRBV20-1	TRBJ2-7	13	NA	NA	CSARVPGAYEQYF	TGCAGTGCTAGAGTCCCCGGTGCCTACGAGCAGTACTTC
TRBV3-1	TRBJ2-1	16	many	TRBD1	CASSLAGTGSYNEQFF	TGTGCCAGCAGCCTAGCCGGGACAGGGAGTTACAATGAGCAGTTCTTC
TRBV28	TRBJ2-3	15	many	NA	CASSLTSDGTDTQYF	TGTGCCAGCAGTCTCACATCGGACGGTACAGATACGCAGTATTTT
TRBV29-1	TRBJ1-2	13	many	NA	CSVEVVGGLGYTF	TGCAGCGTTGAGGTTGTTGGGGGTTTAGGCTACACCTTC
TRBV27	TRBJ2-1	17	many	NA	CASTSPDRSPPSNEQFF	TGTGCCAGCACCTCTCCCGACAGGAGCCCTCCTAGCAATGAGCAGTTCTTC
TRBV11-3	TRBJ2-2	13	many	NA	CASSLLAPGELFF	TGTGCCAGCAGCTTACTAGCGCCCGGGGAGCTGTTTTTT
TRBV20-1	TRBJ1-2	10	many	NA	CSAEGHGYTF	TGCAGTGCTGAAGGTCATGGCTACACCTTC
TRBV11-2	TRBJ1-1	15	few	TRBD1	CASSSLEGAVREAFF	TGTGCCAGCAGCTCCCTAGAGGGGGCGGTAAGAGAAGCTTTCTTT
TRBV4-2	TRBJ2-7	16	medium-sized	TRBD1	CASSQPGQNHRYEQYF	TGTGCCAGCAGCCAACCGGGACAGAACCACCGCTACGAGCAGTACTTC
TRBV5-4	TRBJ2-5	15	many	NA	CASRDAASAQETQYF	TGTGCCAGCAGAGACGCGGCTAGCGCACAAGAGACCCAGTACTTC
TRBV19	TRBJ2-1	16	many	NA	CASSANPLLLYNEQFF	TGTGCCAGTAGTGCCAACCCTCTTTTACTGTACAATGAGCAGTTCTTC
TRBV11-2	TRBJ1-4	15	few	NA	CASSLDPRTNEKLFF	TGTGCCAGCAGCTTAGATCCCAGGACTAATGAAAAACTGTTTTTT
TRBV7-2	TRBJ2-3	18	many	TRBD2	CASSLGKAGGRGRNTQYF	TGTGCCAGCAGCTTAGGAAAAGCGGGAGGGCGAGGGCGGAATACGCAGTATTTT
TRBV7-8	TRBJ2-7	15	many	TRBD1	CASSSRQGVFYEQYF	TGTGCCAGCAGCTCTCGACAGGGGGTTTTCTACGAGCAGTACTTC
TRBV30	TRBJ2-1	13	many	TRBD2	CAGEGLAGNEQFF	TGTGCCGGTGAGGGACTAGCCGGCAATGAGCAGTTCTTC
TRBV29-1	TRBJ2-1	13	many	TRBD2	CSVGLAGGSEQFF	TGCAGCGTTGGCCTAGCGGGGGGGAGTGAGCAGTTCTTC
TRBV28	TRBJ2-7	14	many	NA	CASSPAGPRYEQYF	TGTGCCAGCAGCCCCGCGGGCCCCCGCTACGAGCAGTACTTC